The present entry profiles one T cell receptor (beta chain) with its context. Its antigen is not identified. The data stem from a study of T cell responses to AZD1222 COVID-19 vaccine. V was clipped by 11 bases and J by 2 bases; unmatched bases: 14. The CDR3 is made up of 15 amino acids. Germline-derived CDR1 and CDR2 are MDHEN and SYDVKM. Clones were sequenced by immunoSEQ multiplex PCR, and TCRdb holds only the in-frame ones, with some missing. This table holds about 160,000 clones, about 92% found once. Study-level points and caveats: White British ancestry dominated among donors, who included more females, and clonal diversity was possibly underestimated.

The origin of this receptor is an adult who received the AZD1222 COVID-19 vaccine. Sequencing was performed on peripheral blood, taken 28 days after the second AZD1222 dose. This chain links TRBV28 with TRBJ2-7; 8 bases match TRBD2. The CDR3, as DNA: TGTGCCGCCTGGGGAGCGGGAGAGGGACCCTACGAGCAGTACTTC. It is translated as CAAWGAGEGPYEQYF.